This entry is about one T cell receptor beta chain. This clonotype came up a few times. The antigen it recognizes is unknown. No quality values exist for individual bases; no much larger clone is one base distant. The data are from a study of T cells after yellow fever vaccination (dated by TCRdb to between 2018 and 2020). Regarding the complete study: The SMART-Seq v4 Ultra Low Input RNA kit was used to prepare libraries from fractions with low cell numbers. To follow T-cell clones before and after both primary and booster YFV17D yellow fever vaccination, bulk TCR alpha and beta repertoires underwent longitudinal sequencing. The cohort comprised two healthy male donors, one aged 18 to 30 and one aged 30 to 40 years. Blood samples were taken at several timepoints before and after primary and secondary immunization, and bulk PBMC replicates and cell subsets were isolated.

The treatment or condition tag for this specimen amounts to: live attenuated yellow fever vaccine strain. At each blood-draw timepoint, two biological replicates of bulk PBMCs were obtained. A standard Ficoll-Paque protocol was used to isolate PBMCs from peripheral blood. TriZol was used to extract RNA from bulk PBMCs, CD4 and CD8 fractions, and dextramer-positive and dextramer-negative fractions. The CDR3 runs 15 amino acids, cysteine and phenylalanine included. Only the CDR3 portion is preserved as DNA: 45 bases, with reading frame beginning at the first base. V loses 0 bases at its end and J loses 12 bases; junction bases beyond the gene matches: 6. Based on the germline V gene (reference sequence), the CDR1 and CDR2 sequences are LGHDT and YNNKEL. Study-wide conclusions, independent of this receptor: Compared with the primary T-cell response, the secondary T-cell response was weaker but faster, peaking on day 5 rather than day 15. Only a couple of donors were included in the study, so the extent to which the findings can be generalized is limited. Computational filtering was required because FACS-sorted repertoires could contain abundant contaminating clonotypes from the bulk population. A small fraction of clonotypes appeared in both the CD4 and CD8 compartments, likely as a result of convergent recombination. After the booster, most of the clones that had expanded following primary vaccination were detected again (roughly 97% of CD4 and roughly 88% of CD8), which suggests that memory was broadly maintained.

TCR cDNA was made using 5'RACE template switching, a step that added a universal primer site and unique molecular identifiers. Priming of cDNA synthesis was performed from both the TCR alpha and TCR beta constant segments. Library amplification used two PCR steps, and the second PCR step added sample barcodes and sequencing adapters. Libraries were sequenced on Illumina HiSeq 2500 (2x100 bp) or NovaSeq (2x150 bp). The study's processing was this. Reads were demultiplexed and collapsed into UMI consensus sequences with MIGEC, and V(D)J alignment was performed with MiXCR. Vaccine-responding clonotypes were defined with edgeR using replicate PBMC samples, requiring FDR below 0.01 and a log2 fold change above 5 up to day 15. CD4 or CD8 identity was assigned to each bulk clonotype according to whether the clonotype was present at higher abundance in the sequenced CD4 repertoire or the sequenced CD8 repertoire. TCRdb reprocessing: public reads trimmed at Q25 with fastp, clones called with MiXCR, in-frame beta chains kept. One record per CDR3 amino acid sequence lists the most common genes and DNA. The V and J calls and clone size come from TCRdb's table, not from the authors' own analysis. The sample table contains some 600,000 distinct CDR3 sequences; only one count was recorded for approximately 13% of them. The ten largest clones represent under 15% of the sample.

The rearranged segments are TRBV3-1 and TRBJ2-1; 12 of the junction bases match TRBD1. The receptor was isolated from a man aged 25 to 40 who received the YFV17D yellow fever vaccine. Sequences were derived from PBMCs, sampled on the day of the yellow fever booster vaccination. The CDR3 in this case is CASSQDRDRGRSQFF. The DNA is as follows: TGTGCCAGCAGCCAAGATAGGGACAGGGGGCGATCGCAGTTCTTC.